This T cell receptor (beta chain) was obtained from a study of T-cell reconstitution after alpha-beta-depleted transplantation in children. Study results and caveats: Most T-cell counts and diversity one year after the transplant came from T cells that were newly produced. Reportedly, roughly two months post-transplant, alpha-beta T cells arose from several hundred expanded graft clones.

Preparation of the TCRbeta library used unique molecular identifiers. TCRdb called the PCR reads again in MiXCR, with one record for every CDR3 protein. This sample has tens of thousands of distinct CDR3 sequences, with 4% to 5% found just once. The table lists this clonotype with many counts. Its antigen is undetermined. Per the germline V gene, CDR1 is SGHRS and CDR2 is YFSETQ. This CDR3 is built from 15 residues. The ends were cut back, 4 bases at V and 1 base at J, with 12 bases in the middle. The sequence was collected from a boy younger than two who had a stem cell transplant for acute myeloid leukemia, so the T cells may come from the graft donor. Sequences were derived from PBMCs, mostly from graft donor cells, sampled 180 days after TCRalphabeta/CD19-depleted stem cell transplant. The V gene is TRBV5-1, the J gene TRBJ1-5; D is perhaps TRBD1 (5 bases). The DNA for the CDR3 is TGCGCCAGCAGCCCCCTCGGGGGAAGCAATCAGCCCCAGCATTTT. Its translation: CASSPLGGSNQPQHF.